The 17 T cell receptor beta chains presented below share a single source sample, sequenced in a study of PD-1 blockade in classical Hodgkin lymphoma. This table comes from immunoSEQ multiplex PCR, and its TCRdb copy is limited to in-frame clones, with some not included. Of 6,000 to 9,500 clones detected, about 81% appear once; the ten largest clones hold roughly 13%. Each patient experienced a relapse that followed autologous stem cell transplantation, and brentuximab vedotin exposure varied. Material: peripheral blood mononuclear cells (PBMCs), obtained at baseline. The receptor set was obtained from a human donor with classical Hodgkin lymphoma.

This chain connects TRBV9 to TRBJ1-5, with TRBD1 as a possible D gene (5 bases). Germline V lookup: CDR1 SGDLS, CDR2 YYNGEE. The CDR3 covers 14 residues. V lost 4 bases, J lost 4 bases, and 12 bases lay in between. CDR3 nucleotide sequence: TGTGCCAGCAGCTTTACAGGTGCAAATCAGCCCCAGCATTTT. It translates to CASSFTGANQPQHF.

This chain uses TRBV18 with TRBJ2-3; 8 nucleotides match TRBD2. The CDR3 runs 15 residues. The junction had 7 bases not matched to a gene; V was cut back by 6 bases and J by 2 bases. Germline V gene lookup returns CDR1 KGHSH and CDR2 LQKENI. CDR3 nucleotide sequence: TGTGCCAGCTCCAGGGCGGGAGGATTCACAGATACGCAGTATTTT. It is translated as CASSRAGGFTDTQYF.

This clone was seen once. The chain combines TRBV19 with TRBJ2-5, with unresolved D. The germline CDR1 and CDR2 sequences are LNHDA and SQIVND (reference sequence). The CDR3 sequence is 13 residues long. The V end lost 2 bases, the J end lost 2 bases, and 6 bases lay between the germline ends. The CDR3 DNA is TGTGCCAGTAGTATACCTCTACAAGAGACCCAGTACTTC. It codes for CASSIPLQETQYF.

In this sample, this clone turned up once. V is TRBV10-2 and J is TRBJ2-1; D may correspond to TRBD1 or TRBD2 (5 bases each). Germline V gene data show CDR1 as WSHSY and CDR2 as SAAADI. V dropped 2 bases and J dropped 15 bases, with 14 bases sitting between them. The CDR3 length is 12 residues. This chain's CDR3 is CASSELERGRFF. As DNA, the CDR3 is TGCGCCAGCAGTGAGCTAGAGAGGGGACGGTTCTTC.

V gene TRBV9 combines with J gene TRBJ2-3, with D hard to call. The CDR3 extends over 15 amino acids. V was cut by 5 bases and J by 8 bases, with 21 bases left in between. From germline, CDR1 is SGDLS and CDR2 YYNGEE. The CDR3 loop reads CASSLEVPPAATQYF. CDR3 bases: TGTGCCAGCAGTTTAGAAGTGCCCCCAGCAGCTACGCAGTATTTT.

V gene TRBV20-1 combines with J gene TRBJ1-1; D call uncertain. This CDR3 spans 11 amino acids. The germline V and J ends were trimmed by 6 bases and 3 bases, with 8 bases remaining between them. Germline values: CDR1 DFQATT, CDR2 SNEGSKA (reference sequence). CDR3 coding DNA: TGCAGTGCCGATCCGTACACTGAAGCTTTCTTT. Its protein is CSADPYTEAFF.

The chain combines TRBV28 with TRBJ2-1, with 7 nucleotides matching TRBD2. Germline lookup yields CDR1 MDHEN and CDR2 SYDVKM. The CDR3 spans 12 residues. Losses at the gene ends were 8 bases for V and 5 bases for J; bases not matched to a gene: 3. In DNA form, the CDR3 reads TGTGCCAGCTCTAGCGGAAACAATGAGCAGTTCTTC. Protein sequence: CASSSGNNEQFF.

The chain recombines TRBV28 with TRBJ2-7; TRBD1 is a possible D gene (7 bases). The germline V and J ends were trimmed by 3 bases and 6 bases, with 24 bases remaining between them. The length of the CDR3 is 17 residues. Germline V lookup: CDR1 MDHEN, CDR2 SYDVKM. The DNA for the CDR3 is TGTGCCAGCAGTTTTTCCCTTACAGGGGACTCCTCGGGCGAGCAGTACTTC. It is translated as CASSFSLTGDSSGEQYF. The variable domain in full, completed from reference TRBV28 and TRBJ2-7, reads DVKVTQSSRYLVKRTGEKVFLECVQDMDHENMFWYRQDPGLGLRLIYFSYDVKMKEKGDIPEGYSVSREKKERFSLILESASTNQTSMYLCASSFSLTGDSSGEQYFGPGTRLTVT.

CDR3 region: CASRFFDRGDGKAKNIQYF. In DNA, the CDR3 is TGCGCCAGCAGGTTCTTCGACAGGGGAGATGGAAAGGCCAAAAACATTCAGTACTTC. The V call is TRBV23-1, the J call TRBJ2-4, with 8 bases that match TRBD1. TRBV23-1 is identified as an open reading frame with a role that is uncertain. This CDR3 contains 19 residues. The V gene end was trimmed by 6 bases and the J gene end by 1 base; junction bases not matched to a gene: 17.

This rearrangement joins TRBV6-4 to TRBJ1-4; D uncertain. The CDR3 spans 15 residues. Germline V gene data show CDR1 as MRHNA and CDR2 as SNTAGT. Trimming cost V 10 bases and J 0 bases, with 15 bases left between them. The CDR3 protein is CATRVGSTTNEKLFF. The CDR3 nucleotides are TGTGCCACCCGGGTAGGGTCCACAACTAATGAAAAACTGTTTTTT.

The chain combines TRBV5-4 with TRBJ2-7, with 13 bases aligning to TRBD2. Germline values: CDR1 SGHNT, CDR2 YYREEE (reference sequence). This CDR3 contains 14 residues. The ends lost 3 bases at V and 6 bases at J; junction bases unmatched: 3. The CDR3 sequence is CASSWTSGSGEQYF. The CDR3 DNA sequence: TGTGCCAGCAGCTGGACTAGCGGGAGCGGCGAGCAGTACTTC.

The rearrangement links TRBV4-3 to TRBJ1-4; D is perhaps TRBD1 (5 bases). CDR1 and CDR2 (germline): LGHNA, YSLEER. The CDR3 consists of 14 residues. V was pared by 1 base and J by 4 bases, with 7 bases between. CDR3 bases: TGCGCCAGCAGCCAAGTAGGGGTTAATGAAAAACTGTTTTTT. Protein sequence: CASSQVGVNEKLFF.

The CDR3 region has the DNA TGTGCCAGCAGCTTTCTAGGGGACAGGGACAATGAGCAGTTCTTC. As protein: CASSFLGDRDNEQFF. The chain uses TRBV11-2 and TRBJ2-1, with 9 bases lining up with TRBD1. Germline lookup yields CDR1 SGHAT and CDR2 FQNNGV. J was trimmed by 5 bases and V by 3 bases; bases with no gene match: 5. The CDR3 totals 15 residues.

Concerning this clone: A much more abundant neighbour one base away suggests this may be a read error. The chain has TRBV5-1 and TRBJ1-1; 7 bases are a match to TRBD1. The germline CDR1 and CDR2 sequences are SGHRS and YFSETQ. The CDR3 totals 13 residues. J was trimmed by 5 bases and V by 6 bases; bases with no gene match: 7. The CDR3: CASNSTGKTEAFF. DNA of the CDR3: TGCGCCAGCAACTCGACAGGGAAAACTGAAGCTTTCTTT.

This CDR3 is CASTRGLGVTEAFF. The CDR3 bases are TGTGCCAGCACCCGCGGGCTAGGGGTCACTGAAGCTTTCTTT. The V and J genes are TRBV7-2 and TRBJ1-1, with D maybe TRBD1 (5 bases). CDR1 and CDR2 from the germline V gene are SGHTA and FQGNSA. The CDR3 spans 14 residues. Trimming cost V 7 bases and J 4 bases, with 16 bases left between them.

This clone was seen a handful of times. The rearrangement uses TRBV7-6 and TRBJ2-1; D may be TRBD2 (6 bases). Germline CDR1 and CDR2: SGHVS and FNYEAQ. The CDR3 consists of 15 residues. Deletions cut 5 bases from V and 3 bases from J, with 14 bases between. CDR3 residues: CASSAPGLGYNEQFF. The CDR3 DNA is TGTGCCAGCAGCGCTCCGGGACTGGGCTACAATGAGCAGTTCTTC.

This chain joins TRBV6-1 and TRBJ1-1, with D perhaps matching TRBD1 (5 bases). In germline, CDR1 is MNHNS, CDR2 SASEGT. The length of the CDR3 is 11 residues. The V gene lost 6 bases and the J gene lost 7 bases, with 9 bases spanning the gap. The CDR3 region has the DNA TGTGCCAGCAGCGGAGGGGATGAAGCTTTCTTT. Amino acid sequence: CASSGGDEAFF.